This paragraph covers one T cell receptor beta chain sequence. In the study's own analysis: Scientists estimated how many nucleated cells there were by amplifying reference gene primers. The method was immunoSEQ multiplex PCR; TCRdb's version includes in-frame clones alone and lacks a portion of them. Clone size and V and J calls were adopted from that table, with D and trimming inferred from the DNA. The sample holds some 50,000 clones; 84% are singletons and the top ten take roughly 1.6%. The data belong to a study of blood T cell repertoires in COVID-19. Study in general: Specimens from acute and convalescent COVID-19 originated in the United States, Italy and Spain. The analysed material was cDNA or gDNA that came from T cells, B-cell-depleted T cells, or PBMCs.

V lost 4 bases and J 0 bases, leaving 10 bases between the germline ends. The germline V gene encodes CDR1 SGHRS and CDR2 YFSETQ. The CDR3 is 14 residues long. The chain has TRBV5-1 and TRBJ1-2; D ambiguous. The receptor comes from a man aged 50 to 60 with acute or convalescent COVID-19. Sequencing input: peripheral blood. The CDR3: CASSRPGSNYGYTF. In DNA form, the CDR3 reads TGCGCCAGCAGCCGCCCGGGATCTAACTATGGCTACACCTTC.